These 10 T cell receptor beta chains came from one sample sequenced in a study of blood T cell repertoires in COVID-19. Some clones are missing from TCRdb's copy, which holds only in-frame ones; the method was immunoSEQ multiplex PCR. The sample consists of about 310,000 clones, about 88% of them appearing once. Input material: PBMCs or T cells enriched from blood (not recorded which). Receptors originate from a middle-aged woman who had recovered from COVID-19.

The chain joins TRBV6-2 or TRBV6-3 to TRBJ1-5; D is ambiguous. V was shortened by 0 bases and J by 0 bases, with 9 bases between the two germline ends. Germline CDR1 MNHEY, CDR2 SVGEGT. The length of the CDR3 is 16 residues. Here the CDR3 reads CASSYSRGYSNQPQHF. The CDR3 DNA follows: TGTGCCAGCAGTTACTCGAGAGGATATAGCAATCAGCCCCAGCATTTT.

The rearrangement uses TRBV6-5 and TRBJ1-1; possibly TRBD1 for D (6 bases). Trimming cost V 8 bases and J 1 base, with 17 bases left between them. Germline values: CDR1 MNHEY, CDR2 SVGAGI. The CDR3 contains 15 residues. CDR3 sequence reads: CASLARGGGNTEAFF. CDR3 DNA sequence: TGTGCCAGCCTCGCTAGGGGGGGAGGGAACACTGAAGCTTTCTTT.

The V call is TRBV7-9, the J call TRBJ1-5; 7 nucleotides line up with TRBD1. The CDR3 spans 16 residues. Germline CDR1 SEHNR, CDR2 FQNEAQ (reference sequence). The V segment lost 5 bases and the J segment 4 bases; nucleotides outside the gene matches: 11. The chain's CDR3 is CASSKLPGTDNQPQHF. The CDR3 DNA is TGTGCCAGCAGCAAACTCCCCGGGACAGATAATCAGCCCCAGCATTTT.

The J gene is TRBJ2-2, the V gene TRBV19, with D maybe TRBD2 (5 bases). With 8 bases removed from V and 4 bases from J, the gap between germline ends came to 11 bases. Germline V gene data show CDR1 as LNHDA and CDR2 as SQIVND (reference sequence). The CDR3 runs 13 residues. CDR3 coding DNA: TGTGCCAGTTACGAAGGGAGCACCGGGGAGCTGTTTTTT. It specifies CASYEGSTGELFF.

This sequence joins TRBV7-2 and TRBJ1-4, with TRBD1 matching over 8 bases. The CDR3 length is 15 residues. In germline, CDR1 is SGHTA, CDR2 FQGNSA. With 1 base clipped from V and 4 bases from J, the junction kept 2 bases outside the gene matches. CDR3 sequence: CASSLDGQGNEKLFF. CDR3 nucleotide sequence: TGTGCCAGCAGCTTAGACGGACAGGGTAATGAAAAACTGTTTTTT.

This chain joins TRBV15 and TRBJ2-2; 7 positions match TRBD2. The length of the CDR3 is 16 residues. The V segment lost 0 bases and the J segment 6 bases; nucleotides outside the gene matches: 7. Germline V gives CDR1 LNHNV, CDR2 YYDKDF (reference sequence). The CDR3 sequence: CATSRDPSGGAGELFF. As DNA, the CDR3 is TGTGCCACCAGCAGAGATCCATCTGGGGGGGCCGGGGAGCTGTTTTTT.

V gene TRBV5-8 combines with J gene TRBJ2-3; 9 bases line up with TRBD2. J was trimmed by 5 bases and V by 2 bases; bases with no gene match: 9. CDR3 size: 16 residues. The germline V gene has CDR1 SGHTS and CDR2 YDEGEE. The CDR3: CASSLVLAGVGDTQYF. CDR3 nucleotide sequence: TGTGCCAGCAGCTTAGTTTTAGCGGGAGTTGGAGATACGCAGTATTTT.

In this sample, this clone turned up many times. The rearrangement joins TRBV19 to TRBJ1-1; possible D gene TRBD1, 6 bases. The CDR3 has 14 amino acids. CDR1 and CDR2 from the germline V gene are LNHDA and SQIVND (reference sequence). Deletions cut 4 bases from V and 1 base from J, with 10 bases between. The CDR3 DNA sequence: TGTGCCAGTAGTACAGGGGCCCAGAACACTGAAGCTTTCTTT. Translated, it gives CASSTGAQNTEAFF.

V usage is TRBV9 and J usage is TRBJ1-1; 8 nucleotides agree with TRBD1. The CDR3 sequence is 13 residues long. Germline trimming cut 3 bases from V and 6 bases from J; bases unmatched to any gene: 4. Germline V lookup: CDR1 SGDLS, CDR2 YYNGEE. The CDR3 DNA is TGTGCCAGCAGCGCGCAGGGGGCCGCTGAAGCTTTCTTT. Translated: CASSAQGAAEAFF.

This chain uses TRBV5-1 with TRBJ2-3; D possibly corresponds to TRBD2 (6 bases). With 0 bases removed from V and 5 bases from J, the gap between germline ends came to 10 bases. This CDR3 is 14 amino acids long. Germline assignment: CDR1 SGHRS and CDR2 YFSETQ. The CDR3 loop reads CASSLAVGGDTQYF. The DNA for the CDR3 is TGCGCCAGCAGCTTGGCCGTCGGGGGAGATACGCAGTATTTT.